These 27 T cell receptor beta chains came from one sample sequenced in a study of tumor-infiltrating lymphocytes in primary liver carcinoma. Bulk tissue was left unsorted, and RNA and DNA were co-extracted from approximately 20-30 mg of it. The input was approximately 500 ng total RNA; TCR beta cDNA was made from it with a constant-region primer. Library construction for TCR beta comprised three nested multiplex PCR rounds performed with slightly modified ARM-PCR. The first two PCR rounds used TRBV1-TRBV30 primers with a Cbeta primer, roughly 10 cycles each. TCRdb reanalysed the multiplex PCR reads using MiXCR and keeps one entry per CDR3 protein. The sample carries about 96,000 distinct CDR3 sequences, less than 75% recorded once. The sample taken for sequencing was tumor-adjacent normal liver tissue. The receptors here all came from a man in his forties with primary liver carcinoma and hepatitis B virus infection.

Note on this clonotype: This likely comes from a read error, as the CDR3 has no conserved phenylalanine or tryptophan at its end. The chain has TRBV12-3 or TRBV12-4 and TRBJ1-4; D ambiguous. The CDR3 covers 16 residues. CDR3 coding DNA: TGTGTCAGCAGTCCCCCCGATGCCGGTTCGCACGAAAAACTGTTTTAT. As protein: CVSSPPDAGSHEKLFY.

This clonotype has just one count. The junction shows a germline mismatch at one end, possibly a read error. The genes are TRBV11-2 and TRBJ2-5; maybe TRBD2 (6 bases). The CDR3 covers 14 residues. Germline-derived CDR1 and CDR2 are SGHAT and FQNNGV. The CDR3 DNA sequence: TGTGCCAGCAGCTTTGGTTTCATAGGGACTCCTTCTACGTTC. Amino acids: CASSFGFIGTPSTF.

As to this clonotype: A junction end diverges from the germline sequence, so it may reflect a read error. The gene calls are TRBV5-6 and TRBJ2-5; D possibly corresponds to TRBD1 (5 bases). Germline CDR1 reads SGHDT; CDR2 reads YYEEEE. There are 15 residues in the CDR3. CDR3 region: CAISLFGAGEETQYF. Here the CDR3 DNA reads TGTGCCATCAGCCTCTTTGGGGCCGGAGAAGAGACCCAGTATTTC. Supplemented by reference TRBV5-6 and TRBJ2-5, the full variable domain reads DAGVTQSPTHLIKTRGQQVTLRCSPKSGHDTVSWYQQALGQGPQFIFQYYEEEERQRGNFPDRFSGHQFPNYSSELNVNALLLGDSALYLCAISLFGAGEETQYFGPGTRLLVL.

This chain links TRBV11-2 with TRBJ2-7; D uncertain. Per germline, CDR1 SGHAT and CDR2 FQNNGV. This CDR3 spans 13 amino acids. Between the trimmed V and J ends, which lost 0 bases and 6 bases, there was a span of 9 bases. CDR3 sequence (DNA): TGTGCCAGCAGCTTAGAAAAGCGCTCCGAGCAGTACTTC. Translating it yields CASSLEKRSEQYF.

As to this clonotype: One end of the junction does not line up with germline, which may come from a read error. The chain employs TRBV29-1 and TRBJ1-5; D is uncertain. The V gene's germline CDR1 is SQVTM and CDR2 ANQGSEA. This CDR3 spans 15 amino acids. In DNA, the CDR3 is TGCAACGTTGACGAGGCAGACTATAGCAACCAGCCCCAGCATTTT. Translating it yields CNVDEADYSNQPQHF.

On this clonotype itself: One end of the junction varies from germline; a read error may be responsible. CDR3 bases: TGTGCCAGCAGCATTAGCAGGGAGGAGAATACGCAGTTTTTT. Its translation is CASSISREENTQFF. The V gene is TRBV7-9, the J gene TRBJ2-3; maybe TRBD2 (6 bases). Germline CDR1 reads SEHNR; CDR2 reads FQNEAQ (reference sequence). The CDR3 spans 14 residues. The full variable domain, completed using reference TRBV7-9 and TRBJ2-3, is DTGVSQNPRHKITKRGQNVTFRCDPISEHNRLYWYRQTLGQGPEFLTYFQNEAQLEKSRLLSDRFSAERPKGSFSTLEIQRTEQGDSAMYLCASSISREENTQFFGPGTRLTVL.

This clonotype was picked up one time. The germline gene is not matched at one end of the junction; a read error may be the cause. The chain has TRBV11-2 and TRBJ2-2; no clear D. From germline, CDR1 is SGHAT and CDR2 FQNNGV. This CDR3 region has 16 residues. The CDR3 bases are TGTGCCAGCAGCTTTCTAGGAGTACATAACACAGGGGAGCTGTTTTTT. Protein product: CASSFLGVHNTGELFF.

This clonotype was picked up many times. This rearrangement joins TRBV6-2 or TRBV6-3 to TRBJ1-5; no firm D call. Germline assignment: CDR1 MNHEY and CDR2 SVGEGT. Trimming took 6 bases from V and 0 from J, leaving 15 bases between them. The CDR3 has 16 residues. CDR3 protein: CASSLNLGSSNQPQHF. CDR3 bases: TGTGCCAGCAGCCTAAACCTCGGGAGTAGCAATCAGCCCCAGCATTTT.

This chain links TRBV6-4 with TRBJ2-3; 10 positions match TRBD1. The V gene's germline CDR1 is MRHNA and CDR2 SNTAGT. Trimming took 4 bases from V and 1 from J; bases not matched to a gene: 2. The CDR3 runs 15 residues. The CDR3: CASSAGTGGTDTQYF. The CDR3 region has the DNA TGTGCCAGCAGTGCCGGGACAGGGGGCACAGATACGCAGTATTTT.

As to this clonotype: Since the CDR3 does not end with the conserved phenylalanine or tryptophan, this likely comes from a read error. The genes are TRBV10-3 and TRBJ2-7; D is ambiguous. The germline gives CDR1 ENHRY, CDR2 SYGVKD. The germline V and J ends were trimmed by 10 bases and 7 bases, with 14 bases remaining between them. The CDR3 is 11 residues long. The CDR3 DNA reads as TGTGCCACTACCTCAGGCTATGAGCAGTACTTA. It encodes CATTSGYEQYL.

This clonotype has ten or more counts. The genes are TRBV5-5 and TRBJ2-1; TRBD1 matches 7 bases. Germline V lookup: CDR1 SGHKS, CDR2 YYEKEE (reference sequence). The CDR3 is 14 amino acids. The J segment lost 6 bases and the V segment lost 4 bases, leaving 7 bases of the junction unmatched. In DNA, the CDR3 is TGTGCCAGCAGCCAGGGGACAGTGAGCAATGAGCAGTTCTTC. Translation: CASSQGTVSNEQFF.

Comments on this clonotype: At one end the junction does not follow the germline gene, possibly because of a read error. The J gene is TRBJ2-3, the V gene TRBV29-1; D not certain. Germline-derived CDR1 and CDR2 are SQVTM and ANQGSEA. The CDR3 totals 11 residues. CDR3 protein: CNVSEPPEQYF. The DNA of the CDR3 is TGCAACGTTTCCGAACCTCCCGAGCAGTATTTT.

On this clonotype: A read error may produce the germline difference seen at one junction end. CDR3 coding DNA: TGTGTCAGCAGCATTAGCAGGGAGGAGGATATGCAGTATTTT. The encoded protein is CVSSISREEDMQYF. The chain uses TRBV7-9 and TRBJ2-3; a weak D match, TRBD2 (6 bases). The CDR3 loop spans 14 amino acids. Per the germline V gene, CDR1 is SEHNR and CDR2 is FQNEAQ (reference sequence). The full variable domain, with the rest looked up from reference TRBV7-9 and TRBJ2-3, is DTGVSQNPRHKITKRGQNVTFRCDPISEHNRLYWYRQTLGQGPEFLTYFQNEAQLEKSRLLSDRFSAERPKGSFSTLEIQRTEQGDSAMYLCVSSISREEDMQYFGPGTRLTVL.

Of note for this clonotype: The junction and the germline gene differ at one end; a read error may be behind it. The V and J genes are TRBV20-1 and TRBJ2-3; the D is unclear. The CDR3 contains 14 residues. Germline V gene sequence: CDR1 DFQATT, CDR2 SNEGSKA (reference sequence). As DNA, the CDR3 is TGCAGTGCTAGAGATCTCTTAACAGTTGATACACAGTATTTT. It codes for CSARDLLTVDTQYF.

Comments on this clonotype: With a much larger clone just one base away, this may be a read error. This chain links TRBV2 with TRBJ2-7, with D perhaps matching TRBD2 (5 bases). CDR1 and CDR2 from the germline V gene are SNHLY and FYNNEI. V lost 3 bases, J lost 6 bases, and 9 bases lay in between. CDR3 length: 12 residues. The CDR3 loop is CASSDSDLEQYF. CDR3 nucleotides: TGTGCCAGCAGTGATAGCGATCTCGAGCAGTACTTC.

In its sample, this clonotype was seen once. V gene TRBV25-1 combines with J gene TRBJ1-4; weak D call: TRBD1 (5 bases). The CDR3 is made up of 15 amino acids. Germline V gives CDR1 MGHDK, CDR2 SYGVNS. Trimming pared 9 bases from V and 7 bases from J, leaving 21 bases between. CDR3 region: CARSPGQGRCEKLFF. CDR3 bases: TGTGCCAGAAGTCCGGGGCAGGGTAGATGTGAAAAACTGTTTTTT.

Remarks on this clonotype: This CDR3 is missing its conserved last phenylalanine or tryptophan, likely due to a read error. J is TRBJ2-2 and V is TRBV5-5; 9 nucleotides align to TRBD1. The V segment lost 4 bases and the J segment 7 bases; nucleotides outside the gene matches: 2. Germline V CDR1 and CDR2: SGHKS, YYEKEE (reference sequence). The CDR3 totals 13 residues. The CDR3 here is CASSQDRGGELFS. The CDR3 DNA is TGTGCCAGCAGCCAGGACAGGGGCGGGGAGCTGTTTTCC.

About this clonotype: At one boundary the junction diverges from the germline segment, which might be a read error. The V gene is TRBV29-1, the J gene TRBJ2-1, with a possible D match to TRBD1 (5 bases). Germline assignment: CDR1 SQVTM and CDR2 ANQGSEA. The CDR3 runs 13 residues. The chain's CDR3 is CSVEDTVCNEHFF. CDR3 nucleotide sequence: TGCAGCGTTGAGGACACCGTGTGCAATGAGCACTTCTTC.

With respect to this clonotype: This CDR3 is missing its conserved last phenylalanine or tryptophan, likely due to a read error. The chain couples TRBV10-3 to TRBJ2-3, with D uncertain. The end of the DNA fits TRBJ1-5 better, so the J call may be wrong. Germline V lookup: CDR1 ENHRY, CDR2 SYGVKD. The CDR3 sequence is 14 residues long. The DNA of the CDR3 is TGCGCCATCAGTAGGGATTCTAGCACAGATACGCAGCATTCT. Amino acid sequence: CAISRDSSTDTQHS.

The chain joins TRBV11-2 to TRBJ2-1; a possible D gene is TRBD2 (5 bases). V lost 9 bases, J lost 10 bases, and 19 bases lay in between. Germline CDR1 is SGHAT and CDR2 is FQNNGV. CDR3 length equals 13 residues. This CDR3 reads CARSPQAGSEQFF. CDR3 nucleotide sequence: TGTGCCAGGAGCCCCCAGGCTGGGAGCGAGCAGTTCTTC. Full variable domain (remainder filled in from reference TRBV11-2 and TRBJ2-1): EAGVAQSPRYKIIEKRQSVAFWCNPISGHATLYWYQQILGQGPKLLIQFQNNGVVDDSQLPKDRFSAERLKGVDSTLKIQPAKLEDSAVYLCARSPQAGSEQFFGPGTRLTVL.

Turning to this clonotype: A read error may produce the germline difference seen at one junction end. The chain links TRBV6-2 or TRBV6-3 to TRBJ2-7; 9 nucleotides match TRBD2. The CDR3 extends over 16 amino acids. Germline lookup yields CDR1 MNHEY and CDR2 SVGEGT. The CDR3 is CVSSSGLAKSPYERYF. The CDR3 nucleotides read TGTGTCAGCAGTTCGGGACTAGCCAAGAGTCCCTACGAGCGGTACTTC.

The chain uses TRBV6-4 and TRBJ2-3; 7 bases align to TRBD2. The CDR3 has 13 residues. The junction had 2 bases not matched to a gene; V was cut back by 3 bases and J by 5 bases. In germline, CDR1 is MRHNA, CDR2 SNTAGT. CDR3: CASSDGGRDTQYF. The CDR3 region has the DNA TGTGCCAGCAGTGATGGCGGGAGAGATACGCAGTATTTT.

V is TRBV6-1 and J is TRBJ2-4, with D uncertain. The CDR3 is made up of 14 amino acids. Trimming removed 1 base from V and 6 bases from J, with 10 bases in between. Germline CDR1 is MNHNS and CDR2 is SASEGT. The CDR3 loop is CASSEDGRLNIQYF. The CDR3 DNA reads as TGTGCCAGCAGTGAAGACGGTAGGTTAAACATTCAGTACTTC.

This clonotype has at least ten counts. The chain carries TRBV10-3 and TRBJ2-2, with 8 bases aligning to TRBD2. Per the germline V gene, CDR1 is ENHRY and CDR2 is SYGVKD. J was trimmed by 0 bases and V by 4 bases; bases with no gene match: 7. This CDR3 spans 17 amino acids. The CDR3 is CAISGPIAGTNTGELFF. The CDR3 nucleotides read TGTGCCATCAGTGGCCCTATAGCGGGAACGAACACCGGGGAGCTGTTTTTT.

This clonotype has a count of ten or more. The chain recombines TRBV11-2 with TRBJ2-2; D ambiguous. V lost 1 base, J lost 2 bases, and 14 bases lay in between. CDR3 length: 17 amino acids. Germline CDR1 is SGHAT and CDR2 is FQNNGV. This CDR3 reads CASSLGFSSPNTGELFF. CDR3 in DNA: TGTGCCAGCAGCTTAGGCTTTAGCTCACCCAACACCGGGGAGCTGTTTTTT. Looking up the rest from reference TRBV11-2 and TRBJ2-2 gives the full variable domain: EAGVAQSPRYKIIEKRQSVAFWCNPISGHATLYWYQQILGQGPKLLIQFQNNGVVDDSQLPKDRFSAERLKGVDSTLKIQPAKLEDSAVYLCASSLGFSSPNTGELFFGEGSRLTVL.

This clonotype has at least ten counts. The chain has TRBV12-3 or TRBV12-4 and TRBJ2-3; no firm D call. With 2 bases removed from V and 1 base from J, the gap between germline ends came to 7 bases. CDR3 length: 14 residues. In DNA, the CDR3 is TGTGCCAGCAGTTTACAGGACGGCACAGATACGCAGTATTTT. Translation gives CASSLQDGTDTQYF.

This clonotype appeared a few times. A much larger clone differs from this one at a single base, so this may be a read error. The chain uses TRBV12-3 or TRBV12-4 and TRBJ1-1, with D possibly matching TRBD1 (6 bases). The CDR3 is 14 amino acids. The CDR3 DNA follows: TGTGTCAGCAGATCCAGGGGAATAGGCACTGAAGCTTTCTTT. Its protein is CVSRSRGIGTEAFF.